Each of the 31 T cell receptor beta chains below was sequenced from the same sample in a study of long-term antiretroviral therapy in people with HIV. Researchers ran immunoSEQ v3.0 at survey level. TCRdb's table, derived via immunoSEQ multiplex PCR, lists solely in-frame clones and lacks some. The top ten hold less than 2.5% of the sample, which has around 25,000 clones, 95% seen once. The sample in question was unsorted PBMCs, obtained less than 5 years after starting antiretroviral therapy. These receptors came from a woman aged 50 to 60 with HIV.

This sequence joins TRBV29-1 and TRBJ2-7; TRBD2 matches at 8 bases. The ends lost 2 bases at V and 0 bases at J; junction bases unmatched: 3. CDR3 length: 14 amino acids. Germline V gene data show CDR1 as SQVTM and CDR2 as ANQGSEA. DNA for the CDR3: TGCAGCGTTGAAATCGGGACTAGCTCCTACGAGCAGTACTTC. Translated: CSVEIGTSSYEQYF.

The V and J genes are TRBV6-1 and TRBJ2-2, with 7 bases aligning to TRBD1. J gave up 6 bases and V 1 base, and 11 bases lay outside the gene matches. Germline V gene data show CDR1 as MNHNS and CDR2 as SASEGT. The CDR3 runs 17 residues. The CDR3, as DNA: TGTGCCAGCAGTGAAGGGAAGGGGGCCCTCTCAGCCGGGGAGCTGTTTTTT. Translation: CASSEGKGALSAGELFF.

The CDR3 protein is CASRGAATNEKLFF. The CDR3 DNA is TGTGCCAGCAGGGGGGCAGCAACTAATGAAAAACTGTTTTTT. The chain combines TRBV28 with TRBJ1-4, with D possibly TRBD1 on 6 matching bases. The V and J ends lost 6 bases and 0 bases respectively, with 8 bases between them. Germline CDR1 reads MDHEN; CDR2 reads SYDVKM. This CDR3 is built from 14 residues.

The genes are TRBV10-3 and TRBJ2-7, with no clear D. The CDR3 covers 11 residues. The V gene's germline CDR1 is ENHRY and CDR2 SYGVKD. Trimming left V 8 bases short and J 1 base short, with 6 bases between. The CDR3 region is CAIRDSYEQYF. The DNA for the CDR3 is TGTGCCATCCGCGATTCCTACGAGCAGTACTTC.

The CDR3 protein is CASSLGQGSYNEQFF. The CDR3 DNA reads TGTGCCAGCAGCTTAGGTCAGGGGAGCTACAATGAGCAGTTCTTC. The rearrangement uses TRBV11-3 and TRBJ2-1, with D maybe TRBD1 (6 bases). The CDR3 runs 15 residues. CDR1 is SGHNT and CDR2 is YENEEA in the germline V gene. V lost 1 base and J 3 bases, leaving 10 bases between the germline ends.

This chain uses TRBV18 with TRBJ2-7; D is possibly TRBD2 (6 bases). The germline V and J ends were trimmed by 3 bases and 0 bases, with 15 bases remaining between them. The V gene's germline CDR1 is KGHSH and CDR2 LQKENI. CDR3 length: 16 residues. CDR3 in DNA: TGTGCCAGCTCACCGCTTAGCGGTTCGAGCTCCTACGAGCAGTACTTC. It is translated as CASSPLSGSSSYEQYF.

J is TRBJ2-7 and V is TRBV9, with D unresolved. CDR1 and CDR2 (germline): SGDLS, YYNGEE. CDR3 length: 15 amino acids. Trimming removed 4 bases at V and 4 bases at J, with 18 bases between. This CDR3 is CASSTSGEWFYEQYF. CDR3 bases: TGTGCCAGCAGCACTTCAGGCGAGTGGTTTTACGAGCAGTACTTC. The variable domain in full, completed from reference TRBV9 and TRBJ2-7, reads DSGVTQTPKHLITATGQRVTLRCSPRSGDLSVYWYQQSLDQGLQFLIQYYNGEERAKGNILERFSAQQFPDLHSELNLSSLELGDSALYFCASSTSGEWFYEQYFGPGTRLTVT.

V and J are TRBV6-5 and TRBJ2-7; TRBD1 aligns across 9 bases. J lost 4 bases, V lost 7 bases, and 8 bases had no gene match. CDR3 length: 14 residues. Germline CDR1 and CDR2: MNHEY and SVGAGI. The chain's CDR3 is CASTNGQGLYEQYF. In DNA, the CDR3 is TGTGCCAGCACTAATGGACAGGGGCTGTACGAGCAGTACTTC.

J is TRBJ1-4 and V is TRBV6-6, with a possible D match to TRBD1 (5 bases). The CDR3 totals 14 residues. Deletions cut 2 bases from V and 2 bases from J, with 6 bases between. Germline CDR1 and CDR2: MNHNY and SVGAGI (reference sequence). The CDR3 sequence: CASSYRGTNEKLFF. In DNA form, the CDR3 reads TGTGCCAGCAGTTACCGGGGCACTAATGAAAAACTGTTTTTT.

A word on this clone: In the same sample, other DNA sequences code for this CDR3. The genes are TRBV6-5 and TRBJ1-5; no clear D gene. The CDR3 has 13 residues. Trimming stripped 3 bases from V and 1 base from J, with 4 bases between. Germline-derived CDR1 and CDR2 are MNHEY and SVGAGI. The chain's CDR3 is CASSYDSNQPQHF. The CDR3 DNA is TGTGCCAGCAGTTATGACAGCAATCAGCCCCAGCATTTT.

The CDR3 protein is CASSLDTVVNTGELFF. The CDR3 nucleotides are TGTGCCAGCAGCTTAGACACGGTAGTGAACACCGGGGAGCTGTTTTTT. V is TRBV7-2 and J is TRBJ2-2; no firm D call. Looked up from germline, CDR1 is SGHTA and CDR2 is FQGNSA. The CDR3 is 16 residues long. The V end lost 1 base, the J end lost 1 base, and 10 bases lay between the germline ends.

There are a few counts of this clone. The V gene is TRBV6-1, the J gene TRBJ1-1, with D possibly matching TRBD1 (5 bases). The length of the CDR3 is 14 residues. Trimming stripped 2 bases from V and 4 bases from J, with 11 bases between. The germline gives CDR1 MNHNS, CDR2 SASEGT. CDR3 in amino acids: CASSEFRQITEAFF. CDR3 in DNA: TGTGCCAGCAGTGAATTCCGACAGATCACTGAAGCTTTCTTT.

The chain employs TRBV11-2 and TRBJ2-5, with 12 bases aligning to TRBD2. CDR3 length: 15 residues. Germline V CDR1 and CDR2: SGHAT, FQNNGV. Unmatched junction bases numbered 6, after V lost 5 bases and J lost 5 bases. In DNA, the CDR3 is TGTGCCAGCAGCGAACTAGCGGGAGGCAGGGAGACCCAGTACTTC. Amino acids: CASSELAGGRETQYF.

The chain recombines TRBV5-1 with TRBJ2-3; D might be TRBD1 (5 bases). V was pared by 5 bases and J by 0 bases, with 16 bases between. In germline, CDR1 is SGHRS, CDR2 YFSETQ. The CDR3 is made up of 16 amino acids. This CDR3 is CASSPRTTTSTDTQYF. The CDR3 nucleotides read TGCGCCAGCAGTCCGCGGACAACTACTAGCACAGATACGCAGTATTTT.

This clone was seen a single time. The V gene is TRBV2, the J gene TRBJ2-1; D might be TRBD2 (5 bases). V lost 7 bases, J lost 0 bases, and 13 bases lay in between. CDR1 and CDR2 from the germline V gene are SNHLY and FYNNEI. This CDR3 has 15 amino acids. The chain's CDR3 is CASKAEEGSYNEQFF. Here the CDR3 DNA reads TGTGCCAGCAAGGCGGAGGAAGGCTCCTACAATGAGCAGTTCTTC.

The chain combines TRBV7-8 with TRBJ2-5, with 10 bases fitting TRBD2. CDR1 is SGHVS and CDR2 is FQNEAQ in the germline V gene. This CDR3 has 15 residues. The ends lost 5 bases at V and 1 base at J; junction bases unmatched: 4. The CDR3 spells CASSPGLASQETQYF. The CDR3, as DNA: TGTGCCAGCAGCCCGGGACTAGCGTCCCAAGAGACCCAGTACTTC.

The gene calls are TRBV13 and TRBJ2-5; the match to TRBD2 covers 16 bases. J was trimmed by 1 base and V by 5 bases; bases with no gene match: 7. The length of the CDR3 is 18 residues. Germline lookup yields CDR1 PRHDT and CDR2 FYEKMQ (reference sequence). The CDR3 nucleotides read TGTGCCAGCAGCATCACCGGGACTAGCGGGAGGGCCCAAGAGACCCAGTACTTC. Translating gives CASSITGTSGRAQETQYF.

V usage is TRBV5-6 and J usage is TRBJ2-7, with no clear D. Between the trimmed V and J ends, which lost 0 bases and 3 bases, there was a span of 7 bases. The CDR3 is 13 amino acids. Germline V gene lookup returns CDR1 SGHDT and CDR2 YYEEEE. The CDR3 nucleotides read TGTGCCAGCAGCTTGGTTGGGGACTACGAGCAGTACTTC. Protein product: CASSLVGDYEQYF.

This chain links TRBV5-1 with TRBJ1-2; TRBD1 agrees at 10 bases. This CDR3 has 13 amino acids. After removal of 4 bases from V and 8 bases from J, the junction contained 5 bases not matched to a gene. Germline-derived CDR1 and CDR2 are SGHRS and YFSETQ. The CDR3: CASSLGQGNGYTF. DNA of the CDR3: TGCGCCAGCAGCCTGGGACAGGGGAACGGCTACACCTTC.

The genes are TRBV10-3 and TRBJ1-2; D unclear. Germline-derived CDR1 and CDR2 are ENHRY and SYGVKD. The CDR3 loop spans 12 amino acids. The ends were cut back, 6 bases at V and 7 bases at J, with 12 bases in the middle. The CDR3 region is CAISPESFGYTF. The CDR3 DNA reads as TGTGCCATCAGCCCCGAGAGTTTTGGCTACACCTTC.

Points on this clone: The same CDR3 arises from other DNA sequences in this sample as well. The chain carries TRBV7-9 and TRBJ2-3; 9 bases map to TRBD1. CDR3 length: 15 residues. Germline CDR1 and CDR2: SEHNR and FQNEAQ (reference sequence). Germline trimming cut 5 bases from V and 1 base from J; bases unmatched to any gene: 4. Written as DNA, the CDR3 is TGTGCCAGCAGCCCAAGGACAGGGGGCACAGATACGCAGTATTTT. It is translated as CASSPRTGGTDTQYF. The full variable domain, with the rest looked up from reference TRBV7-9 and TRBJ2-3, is DTGVSQNPRHKITKRGQNVTFRCDPISEHNRLYWYRQTLGQGPEFLTYFQNEAQLEKSRLLSDRFSAERPKGSFSTLEIQRTEQGDSAMYLCASSPRTGGTDTQYFGPGTRLTVL.

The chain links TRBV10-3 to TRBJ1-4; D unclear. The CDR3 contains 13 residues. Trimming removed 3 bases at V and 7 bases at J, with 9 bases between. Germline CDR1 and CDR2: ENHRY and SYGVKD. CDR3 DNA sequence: TGTGCCATCAGTGATCGCGGCGGTGAAAAACTGTTTTTT. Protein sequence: CAISDRGGEKLFF.

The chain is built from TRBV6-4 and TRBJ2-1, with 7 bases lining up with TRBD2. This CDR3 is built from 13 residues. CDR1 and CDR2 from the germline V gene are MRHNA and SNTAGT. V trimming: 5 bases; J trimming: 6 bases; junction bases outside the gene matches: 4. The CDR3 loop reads CASSPTSANEQFF. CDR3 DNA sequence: TGTGCCAGCAGTCCAACTAGCGCCAATGAGCAGTTCTTC.

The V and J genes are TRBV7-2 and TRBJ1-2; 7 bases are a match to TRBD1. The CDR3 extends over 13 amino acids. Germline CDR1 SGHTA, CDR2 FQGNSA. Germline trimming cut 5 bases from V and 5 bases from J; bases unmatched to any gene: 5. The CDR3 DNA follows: TGTGCCAGCAGCCCAGACAGGGATTATGGCTACACCTTC. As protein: CASSPDRDYGYTF.

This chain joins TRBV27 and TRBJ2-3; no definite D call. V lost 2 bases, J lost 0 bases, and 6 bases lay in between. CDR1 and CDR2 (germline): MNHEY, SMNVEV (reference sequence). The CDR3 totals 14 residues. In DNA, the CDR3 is TGTGCCAGCAGTTTAGCGGCTAGCACAGATACGCAGTATTTT. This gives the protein CASSLAASTDTQYF.

CDR3 bases: TGTGCCAGCAGTAGCCGGGCCGCCGGCACAGATACGCAGTATTTT. It translates to CASSSRAAGTDTQYF. The rearrangement joins TRBV6-1 to TRBJ2-3; D ambiguous. Germline CDR1 and CDR2: MNHNS and SASEGT. V lost 5 bases, J lost 1 base, and 13 bases lay in between. The CDR3 has 15 residues.

CDR3 loop: CASSETSSALETQYF. CDR3 DNA sequence: TGTGCCAGCAGCGAAACCAGTTCCGCCTTAGAGACCCAGTACTTC. The chain combines TRBV21-1 with TRBJ2-5; the table's D call, TRBD1, was not checked against the DNA. TRBV21-1 is deemed a pseudogene. This CDR3 is 15 amino acids long.

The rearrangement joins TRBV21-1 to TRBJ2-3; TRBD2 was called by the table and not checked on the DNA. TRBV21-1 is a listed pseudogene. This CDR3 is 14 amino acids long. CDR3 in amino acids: CASSKVEVTDTQYF. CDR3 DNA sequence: TGTGCCAGCAGCAAAGTCGAGGTTACAGATACGCAGTATTTT.

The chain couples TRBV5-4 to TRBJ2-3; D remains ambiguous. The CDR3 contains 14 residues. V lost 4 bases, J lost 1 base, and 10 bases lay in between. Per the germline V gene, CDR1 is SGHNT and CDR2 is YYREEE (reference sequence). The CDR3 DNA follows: TGTGCCAGCAGCCCGGGCTGGGGCACAGATACGCAGTATTTT. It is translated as CASSPGWGTDTQYF.

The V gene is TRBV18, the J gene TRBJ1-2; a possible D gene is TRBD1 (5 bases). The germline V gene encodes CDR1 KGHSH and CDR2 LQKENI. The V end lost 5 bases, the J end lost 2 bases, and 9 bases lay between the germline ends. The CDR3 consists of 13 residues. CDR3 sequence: CASSGDGNYGYTF. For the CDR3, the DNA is TGTGCCAGCTCAGGGGACGGAAACTATGGCTACACCTTC.

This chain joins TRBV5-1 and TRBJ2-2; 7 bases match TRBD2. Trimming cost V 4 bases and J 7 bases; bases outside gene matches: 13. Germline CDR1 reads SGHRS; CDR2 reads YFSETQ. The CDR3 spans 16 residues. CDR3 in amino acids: CASSPLAGVAGGELFF. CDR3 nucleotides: TGCGCCAGCAGCCCGTTGGCGGGAGTAGCCGGCGGGGAGCTGTTTTTT. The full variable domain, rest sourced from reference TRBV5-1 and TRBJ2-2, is KAGVTQTPRYLIKTRGQQVTLSCSPISGHRSVSWYQQTPGQGLQFLFEYFSETQRNKGNFPGRFSGRQFSNSRSEMNVSTLELGDSALYLCASSPLAGVAGGELFFGEGSRLTVL.